This TCR beta chain was sequenced during a study of T cells in Graves' hyperthyroidism and ophthalmopathy. This clonotype was counted between two and nine times. Its antigen remains unidentified. Amplified TCR beta CDR3 regions derived from RNA transcripts. The HTBI set primed first-round TCR CDR3 RT-PCR. Using its own MiXCR run on the multiplex PCR reads, TCRdb lists one record per CDR3 protein. The data contain more than 500,000 distinct CDR3 sequences, roughly 45% of them singletons. Patients showing uncontrolled infection, other autoimmune disease, pregnancy or lactation were ineligible. Overall study findings and caveats: Also found in blood were most expanded thyroid clonotypes above 0.001.

The source is an adult woman with Graves' disease, either hyperthyroidism or ophthalmopathy (not recorded which). Sequencing input: peripheral blood or thyroid tissue (not recorded which).

The CDR3 nucleotides are TGTGCCAGCAGTGAATTGACTGGAAACACCATATATTTT. As protein: CASSELTGNTIYF. The chain has TRBV25-1 and TRBJ1-3; D gene ambiguous. The CDR3 totals 13 residues. Germline V gene data show CDR1 as MGHDK and CDR2 as SYGVNS. V dropped 1 base and J dropped 2 bases, with 3 bases sitting between them.